The rows below give T cell receptor beta chains drawn from one sample of a study of human T cells and chemical hapten exposure. Each CDR3 protein is one row after TCRdb ran MiXCR on the RACE reads. In the table there are 50,000 or so distinct CDR3 sequences, 9.9% of which are singletons. The sequencing here drew on whole blood, taken in connection with sensitization to the hapten diphenylcyclopropenone (DPC). These receptors originate from a woman between 40 and 55 years old with alopecia areata. Some clones in this sample may be carry-over from other donors' samples. The CDR3 runs from the conserved cysteine through the conserved F or W. The D gene is left open where the match is weak. Expanded clones are given a class, and other clones once, few, many or no size at all.

.	TRBV14	few	TRBJ1-1	TGTGCCAGCAGAGGGCAGGGACTAACTGAAGCTTTCTTT	CASRGQGLTEAFF
TRBD2	TRBV7-2	many	TRBJ2-5	TGTGCCAGCAGCTTGGGGAGGGGAGAGACCCAGTACTTC	CASSLGRGETQYF
TRBD1	TRBV19	many	TRBJ2-2	TGTGCCACCGCAGGGGGCGCGGGCACCGGGGAGCTGTTTTTT	CATAGGAGTGELFF
TRBD1	TRBV5-8	.	TRBJ1-1	TGTGCCAGCAGCTTGGGAGTTACAGGGGCGGCCACTGAAGCTTTCTTT	CASSLGVTGAATEAFF
.	TRBV6-1	many	TRBJ1-2	TGTGCCAGCAGTAAGGAAGATTACTATGGCTACACCTTC	CASSKEDYYGYTF
TRBD1	TRBV6-1	few	TRBJ2-7	TGTGCCAGCAGTAAAACTGGGACAGTCCTCTCCTACGAGCAGTACTTC	CASSKTGTVLSYEQYF
TRBD1	TRBV20-1	.	TRBJ1-1	TGCAGTGCTAGGCTGGTCCGGACAGGGAATCATAACACTGAAGCTTTCTTT	CSARLVRTGNHNTEAFF
.	TRBV25-1	.	TRBJ2-1	TGTGCCAGCAGAGGTGAAAATACAGGGCAGTTCTTC	CASRGENTGQFF
.	TRBV4-1	many	TRBJ2-3	TGCGCCAGCAGCCAGACTCTAAGCAGGGGCTTATACACAGATACGCAGTATTTT	CASSQTLSRGLYTDTQYF
.	TRBV7-9	.	TRBJ2-1	TGTGCCAGCAGCTTAGTAGTCCGGGCCAATGAGCAGTTCTTC	CASSLVVRANEQFF
.	TRBV21-1	few	TRBJ2-5	TGTGCCAGCAAATACGGACAGCCTCAAGAGACCCAGTACTTC	CASKYGQPQETQYF